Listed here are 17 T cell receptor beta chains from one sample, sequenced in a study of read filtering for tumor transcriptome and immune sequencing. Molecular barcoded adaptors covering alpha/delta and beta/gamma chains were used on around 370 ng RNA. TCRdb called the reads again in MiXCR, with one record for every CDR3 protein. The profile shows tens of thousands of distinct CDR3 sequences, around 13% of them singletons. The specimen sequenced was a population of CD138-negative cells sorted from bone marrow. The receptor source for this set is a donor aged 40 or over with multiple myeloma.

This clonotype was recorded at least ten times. The CDR3 sequence: CASSLAGETWSYNEQFF. The CDR3 nucleotides are TGTGCCAGCAGTCTAGCGGGAGAGACTTGGTCCTACAATGAGCAGTTCTTC. The V gene is TRBV6-1, the J gene TRBJ2-1, with TRBD2 matching 10 bases. The CDR3 sequence is 17 residues long. With V trimmed by 5 bases and J by 1 base, 8 bases remained unmatched. Germline V CDR1 and CDR2: MNHNS, SASEGT.

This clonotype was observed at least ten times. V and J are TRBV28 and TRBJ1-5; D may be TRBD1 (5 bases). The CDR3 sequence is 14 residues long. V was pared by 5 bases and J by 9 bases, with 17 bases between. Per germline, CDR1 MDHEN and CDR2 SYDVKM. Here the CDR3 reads CASSPPQVLGPQHF. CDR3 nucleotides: TGTGCCAGCAGTCCTCCACAGGTCCTTGGGCCCCAGCATTTT.

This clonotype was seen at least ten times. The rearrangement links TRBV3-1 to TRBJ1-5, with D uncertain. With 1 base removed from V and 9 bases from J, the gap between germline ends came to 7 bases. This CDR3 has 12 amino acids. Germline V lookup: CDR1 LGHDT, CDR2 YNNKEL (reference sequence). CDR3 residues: CASSQGPGPQHF. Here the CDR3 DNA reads TGTGCCAGCAGCCAAGGTCCAGGGCCCCAGCATTTT.

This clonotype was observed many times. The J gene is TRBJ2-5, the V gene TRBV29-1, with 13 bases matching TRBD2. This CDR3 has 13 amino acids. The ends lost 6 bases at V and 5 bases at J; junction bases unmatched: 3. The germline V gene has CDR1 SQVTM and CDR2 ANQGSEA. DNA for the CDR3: TGCAGCGTCCGGACTAGCGGGAGCGAGACCCAGTACTTC. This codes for CSVRTSGSETQYF.

The DNA of the CDR3 is TGCAGCGTTGAAGAGACGGGACAGGGATCCTACGAGCAGTACTTC. Translating it yields CSVEETGQGSYEQYF. The chain is built from TRBV29-1 and TRBJ2-7, with 9 bases fitting TRBD1. There are 15 residues in the CDR3. The trim removed 0 bases at V and 1 base at J, leaving 4 bases unmatched. Germline V gives CDR1 SQVTM, CDR2 ANQGSEA.

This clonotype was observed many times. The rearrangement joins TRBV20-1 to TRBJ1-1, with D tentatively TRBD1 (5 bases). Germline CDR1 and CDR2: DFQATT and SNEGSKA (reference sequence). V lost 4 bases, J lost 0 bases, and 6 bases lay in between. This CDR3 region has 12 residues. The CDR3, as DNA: TGCAGTGCTACAGGGTTGAACACTGAAGCTTTCTTT. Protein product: CSATGLNTEAFF.

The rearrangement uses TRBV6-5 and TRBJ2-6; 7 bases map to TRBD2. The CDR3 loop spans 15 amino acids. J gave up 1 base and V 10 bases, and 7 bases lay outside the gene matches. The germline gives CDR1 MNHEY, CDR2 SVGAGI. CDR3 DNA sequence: TGTGCCATAAAGGGAGGGAATTCTGGGGCCAACGTCCTGACTTTC. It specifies CAIKGGNSGANVLTF.

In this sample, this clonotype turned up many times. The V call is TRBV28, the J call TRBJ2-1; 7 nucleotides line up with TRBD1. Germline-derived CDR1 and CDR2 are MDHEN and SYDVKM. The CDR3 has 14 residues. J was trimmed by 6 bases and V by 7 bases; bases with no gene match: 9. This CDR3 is CASKGTASRNEQFF. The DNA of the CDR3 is TGTGCCAGCAAAGGGACAGCTTCACGCAATGAGCAGTTCTTC.

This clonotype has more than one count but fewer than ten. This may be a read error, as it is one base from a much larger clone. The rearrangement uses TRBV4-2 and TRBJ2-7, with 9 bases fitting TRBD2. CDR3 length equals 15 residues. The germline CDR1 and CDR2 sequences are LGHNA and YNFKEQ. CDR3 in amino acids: CASSQGSGRTYGQYF. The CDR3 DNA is TGTGCCAGCAGCCAAGGCAGCGGGAGGACCTACGGGCAGTACTTC.

CDR3 amino acids: CANGQGVNTGELFF. CDR3 in DNA: TGTGCCAACGGACAGGGGGTGAACACCGGGGAGCTGTTTTTT. The chain joins TRBV7-8 to TRBJ2-2; 10 bases fit TRBD1. The CDR3 totals 14 residues. The ends lost 10 bases at V and 1 base at J; junction bases unmatched: 3. Germline V CDR1 and CDR2: SGHVS, FQNEAQ. Combining the CDR3 with reference TRBV7-8 and TRBJ2-2 gives the whole variable domain GAGVSQSPRYKVAKRGQDVALRCDPISGHVSLFWYQQALGQGPEFLTYFQNEAQLDKSGLPSDRFFAERPEGSVSTLKIQRTQQEDSAVYLCANGQGVNTGELFFGEGSRLTVL.

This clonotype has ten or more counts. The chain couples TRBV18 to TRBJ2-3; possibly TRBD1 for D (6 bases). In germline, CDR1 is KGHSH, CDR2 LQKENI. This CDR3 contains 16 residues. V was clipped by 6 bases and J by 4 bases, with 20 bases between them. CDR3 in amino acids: CASSPPNREGADTQYF. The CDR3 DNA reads TGTGCCAGCTCGCCTCCCAACAGGGAAGGGGCAGATACGCAGTATTTT.

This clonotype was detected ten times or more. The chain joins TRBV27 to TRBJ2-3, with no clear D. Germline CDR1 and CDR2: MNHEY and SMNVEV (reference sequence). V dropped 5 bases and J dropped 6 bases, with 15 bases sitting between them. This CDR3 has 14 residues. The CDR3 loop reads CASSPLPTPDTQYF. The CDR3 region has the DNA TGTGCCAGCAGTCCCCTCCCGACCCCCGATACGCAGTATTTT.

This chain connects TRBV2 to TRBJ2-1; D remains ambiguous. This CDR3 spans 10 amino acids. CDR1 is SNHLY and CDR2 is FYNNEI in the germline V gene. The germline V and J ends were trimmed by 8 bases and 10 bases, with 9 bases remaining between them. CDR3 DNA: TGTGCCAGCGGCAAAGAGGAGCAGTTCTTC. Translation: CASGKEEQFF.

The CDR3 coding sequence is TGCAGCGTTGGGACAGACCTCACAGATACGCAGTATTTT. This encodes CSVGTDLTDTQYF. This sequence joins TRBV29-1 and TRBJ2-3; a possible D gene is TRBD1 (6 bases). CDR1 is SQVTM, CDR2 ANQGSEA, per germline. Trimming left V 4 bases short and J 2 bases short, with 10 bases between. The CDR3 covers 13 residues.

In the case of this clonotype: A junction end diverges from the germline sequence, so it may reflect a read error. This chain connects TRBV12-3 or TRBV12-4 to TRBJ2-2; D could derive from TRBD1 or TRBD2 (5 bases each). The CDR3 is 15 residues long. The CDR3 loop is CASGLDRGRAGELFF. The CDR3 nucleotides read TGTGCCAGCGGTTTAGATCGGGGCCGGGCCGGGGAGCTGTTTTTT.

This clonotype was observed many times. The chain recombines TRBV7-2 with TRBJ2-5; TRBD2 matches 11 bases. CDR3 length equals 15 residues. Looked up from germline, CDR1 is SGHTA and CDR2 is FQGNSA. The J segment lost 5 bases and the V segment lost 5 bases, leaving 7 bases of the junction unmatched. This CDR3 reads CASSVTSGSWETQYF. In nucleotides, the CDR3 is TGTGCCAGCAGCGTAACTAGCGGGAGTTGGGAGACCCAGTACTTC.

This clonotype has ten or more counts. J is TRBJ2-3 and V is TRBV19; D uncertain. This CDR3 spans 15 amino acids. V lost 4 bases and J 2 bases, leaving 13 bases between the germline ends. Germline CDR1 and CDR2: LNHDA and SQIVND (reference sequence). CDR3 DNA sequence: TGTGCCAGTAGTAACGGCCAAGCGACCACAGATACGCAGTATTTT. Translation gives CASSNGQATTDTQYF. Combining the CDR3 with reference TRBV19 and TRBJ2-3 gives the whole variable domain DGGITQSPKYLFRKEGQNVTLSCEQNLNHDAMYWYRQDPGQGLRLIYYSQIVNDFQKGDIAEGYSVSREKKESFPLTVTSAQKNPTAFYLCASSNGQATTDTQYFGPGTRLTVL.